Shown below are 11 T cell receptor beta chains from a single sample sequenced in a study of OX40 agonist ivuxolimab in advanced cancers. Using immunoSEQ multiplex PCR, the repertoire was profiled, and TCRdb retains in-frame clones only, with some absent. In the table there are about 82,000 clones, about 86% of which are singletons. Sequenced here: CD4+ or CD8+ T cells sorted from blood, sampled in a trial of the OX40 agonist ivuxolimab. The receptors were sampled from an adult with an advanced solid tumor such as melanoma, head and neck, liver or kidney cancer.

This chain uses TRBV5-4 with TRBJ2-3, with 9 bases aligning to TRBD2. V dropped 2 bases and J dropped 3; count of bases not matched to a gene: 4. The CDR3 runs to 15 residues. The V gene's germline CDR1 is SGHNT and CDR2 YYREEE (reference sequence). This chain's CDR3 is CASSLAGGPTDTQYF. For the CDR3, the DNA is TGTGCCAGCAGCTTAGCGGGAGGCCCGACAGATACGCAGTATTTT.

V and J are TRBV30 and TRBJ2-5, with 13 bases matching TRBD2. The germline V gene encodes CDR1 GTSNPN and CDR2 SVGIG (reference sequence). V was clipped by 5 bases and J by 7 bases; unmatched bases: 4. CDR3 size: 13 residues. CDR3 nucleotides: TGTGCCTGGGGACTAGCGGGAGTGGGGACCCAGTACTTC. Amino acids: CAWGLAGVGTQYF.

The chain couples TRBV6-5 to TRBJ2-7; D uncertain. Germline-derived CDR1 and CDR2 are MNHEY and SVGAGI. V was trimmed by 6 bases and J by 4 bases, leaving 7 bases between them. The CDR3 is made up of 11 amino acids. The CDR3 region is CASSNKYEQYF. Written as DNA, the CDR3 is TGTGCCAGCAGCAATAAGTACGAGCAGTACTTC.

The chain employs TRBV6-5 and TRBJ1-2, with a tentative D call TRBD1 (6 bases). This CDR3 is 15 amino acids long. Trimming pared 0 bases from V and 4 bases from J, leaving 12 bases between. CDR1 is MNHEY and CDR2 is SVGAGI in the germline V gene. CDR3 amino acids: CASSYSPGQFYGYTF. The CDR3 nucleotides read TGTGCCAGCAGTTACTCCCCGGGACAATTCTATGGCTACACCTTC.

This clone has a handful of counts. The junction shows a germline mismatch at one end, possibly a read error. The CDR3 DNA sequence: TGTGCCAGCAGCCAAGATCGCGGCGACCAGGAGACCCAGTACTTC. Encoded protein: CASSQDRGDQETQYF. The V call is TRBV4-2, the J call TRBJ2-5; D is uncertain. Germline CDR1 is LGHNA and CDR2 is YNFKEQ. CDR3 length: 15 residues.

The V call is TRBV10-1, the J call TRBJ1-1; D ambiguous. The CDR3 loop spans 13 amino acids. The germline V gene has CDR1 WNHNN and CDR2 SYGVQD (reference sequence). V lost 9 bases and J lost 3, with 14 bases in between. The CDR3 DNA reads TGCGCCAGAAAAAGGGAGTTTGACACTGAAGCTTTCTTT. Its translation: CARKREFDTEAFF.

This chain connects TRBV7-9 to TRBJ2-4; the D gene is possibly TRBD2 (5 bases). Trimming took 3 bases from V and 0 from J, leaving 9 bases between them. The CDR3 is made up of 15 amino acids. CDR1 and CDR2 from the germline V gene are SEHNR and FQNEAQ (reference sequence). The CDR3 bases are TGTGCCAGCAGCTTCGGAGGACTAGCCAAAAACATTCAGTACTTC. Residues: CASSFGGLAKNIQYF.

J is TRBJ2-7 and V is TRBV7-9; possible D gene TRBD2, 6 bases. The CDR3 spans 14 residues. The V end was cut by 1 base, the J end by 6 bases, with 13 bases between. The germline V gene encodes CDR1 SEHNR and CDR2 FQNEAQ (reference sequence). CDR3 in amino acids: CASSLGGEAGEQYF. For the CDR3, the DNA is TGTGCCAGCAGCTTAGGGGGAGAAGCGGGCGAGCAGTACTTC.

The rearrangement uses TRBV5-1 and TRBJ1-6, with TRBD1 matching 9 bases. Germline V gene lookup returns CDR1 SGHRS and CDR2 YFSETQ. Trimming at V came to 4 bases and at J to 10 bases, leaving 15 bases not matched to a gene. This CDR3 spans 17 amino acids. The CDR3 here is CASSLVQRGQGWSPLHF. CDR3 sequence (DNA): TGCGCCAGCAGCCTAGTTCAGCGGGGACAGGGATGGTCACCCCTCCACTTT.

V is TRBV6-4 and J is TRBJ1-2, with 10 nucleotides matching TRBD1. Germline V CDR1 and CDR2: MRHNA, SNTAGT. The CDR3 runs 15 residues. Trimming took 5 bases from V and 2 from J; bases not matched to a gene: 5. The CDR3, as DNA: TGTGCCAGCAGTTCCGGGACAGGGGCAAACTATGGCTACACCTTC. As protein: CASSSGTGANYGYTF.

The V and J genes are TRBV6-5 and TRBJ1-1, with 7 bases matching TRBD1. Unmatched junction bases numbered 7, after V lost 0 bases and J lost 3 bases. This CDR3 region has 16 residues. Germline-derived CDR1 and CDR2 are MNHEY and SVGAGI. The CDR3 protein is CASSYSMTGTDTEAFF. The CDR3 DNA sequence: TGTGCCAGCAGTTACTCGATGACAGGGACAGACACTGAAGCTTTCTTT.